The clone carrying this T cell receptor (beta chain) came up many times. No antigen is known for it. Germline CDR1 is SGHDN and CDR2 is FVKESK. There are 15 residues in the CDR3. Germline trimming cut 4 bases from V and 2 bases from J; bases unmatched to any gene: 7. In TCRdb, the RT-PCR reads were re-called with MiXCR into one record per CDR3 protein. This sample carries 500,000 to 600,000 distinct CDR3 sequences, about 8% of them seen once, and the ten largest clones take roughly 13%. The source of the sample is a study of response to subunit inactivated influenza vaccine. Whole-study findings and limits: Authors suggested that a seasonal influenza vaccination recruits few new T cells each time.

The sequencing used PBMCs from blood, collected around 25 months after vaccination. This sequence was found in a man between 45 and 75 years old who received an inactivated influenza vaccine. The chain uses TRBV14 and TRBJ2-5; TRBD2 aligns across 7 bases. The CDR3 is CASSRVLGGQETQYF. For the CDR3, the DNA is TGTGCCAGCAGCCGGGTTCTGGGGGGGCAAGAGACCCAGTACTTC.